The 27 T cell receptor beta chains below come from one sample, sequenced in a study of blood T cell repertoires in COVID-19. The method was immunoSEQ multiplex PCR; TCRdb's version includes in-frame clones alone and lacks a portion of them. The sample carries a few hundred thousand clones, approximately 90% recorded once. Sequenced input: peripheral blood. The receptor set was obtained from a man aged 30 to 39 who had recovered from COVID-19.

This clone has more than one count but fewer than ten. The gene calls are TRBV3-1 (or the pseudogene TRBV3-2) and TRBJ1-5; D unclear. Trimming shortened V by 2 bases and J by 1 base, and 3 bases separated the two germline ends. CDR3 size: 13 residues. Germline lookup yields CDR1 LGHDT and CDR2 YNNKEL (reference sequence). The CDR3 loop reads CASSQQSNQPQHF. CDR3 nucleotides: TGTGCCAGCAGCCAACAGAGCAATCAGCCCCAGCATTTT.

The chain joins TRBV21-1 to TRBJ1-3; TRBD1, the table's D call, lacks a check against the DNA. TRBV21-1 is classified as a pseudogene. This CDR3 comprises 17 residues. The CDR3, as DNA: TGTGCCAGCAGCAAAGTAGGGACCAGGGGTCCCGGAAACACCATATATTTT. Translating gives CASSKVGTRGPGNTIYF.

This chain uses TRBV4-1 with TRBJ1-4, with 7 bases fitting TRBD1. With 0 bases clipped from V and 4 bases from J, the junction kept 5 bases outside the gene matches. The CDR3 totals 16 residues. Germline CDR1 MGHRA, CDR2 YSYEKL. The CDR3 region is CASSQDGDSLNEKLFF. DNA of the CDR3: TGCGCCAGCAGCCAAGATGGGGACAGCCTTAATGAAAAACTGTTTTTT.

This chain connects TRBV7-2 to TRBJ1-1, with D maybe TRBD1 (6 bases). V was pared by 0 bases and J by 6 bases, with 14 bases between. CDR3 length equals 15 residues. Per germline, CDR1 SGHTA and CDR2 FQGNSA. CDR3 amino acids: CASSLAQGYGAEAFF. The CDR3 DNA is TGTGCCAGCAGCTTAGCGCAGGGGTACGGGGCTGAAGCTTTCTTT.

This clone was seen a handful of times. The chain joins TRBV21-1 to TRBJ1-6. TRBV21-1 is annotated as a pseudogene. The CDR3 has 12 amino acids. CDR3 DNA: TGTGCCAGCAGCGCCCGGGGGTCACCCCTCCACTTT. The encoded protein is CASSARGSPLHF.

This clone showed up just once. J is TRBJ1-1 and V is TRBV13, with D unresolved. Trimming removed 5 bases at V and 2 bases at J, with 9 bases between. This CDR3 region has 13 residues. Germline V gene sequence: CDR1 PRHDT, CDR2 FYEKMQ (reference sequence). The CDR3 DNA follows: TGTGCCAGCAGCCGGGTCAGAAACACTGAAGCTTTCTTT. Translating gives CASSRVRNTEAFF.

The V call is TRBV5-5, the J call TRBJ1-1, with D possibly matching TRBD1 (5 bases). Germline V gene sequence: CDR1 SGHKS, CDR2 YYEKEE (reference sequence). Trimming stripped 0 bases from V and 3 bases from J, with 9 bases between. The CDR3 has 14 amino acids. This CDR3 is CASSLAVGDTEAFF. CDR3 DNA sequence: TGTGCCAGCAGCTTGGCCGTAGGGGACACTGAAGCTTTCTTT.

The chain links TRBV28 to TRBJ2-7; D may be TRBD1 (5 bases). Trimming took 1 base from V and 6 from J, leaving 10 bases between them. CDR3 length equals 13 residues. CDR1 and CDR2 (germline): MDHEN, SYDVKM. CDR3 DNA: TGTGCCAGCAGTTTATCGGACACAGTCGAGCAGTACTTC. Protein sequence: CASSLSDTVEQYF.

The chain is built from TRBV6-1 and TRBJ2-7; D ambiguous. Trimming pared 2 bases from V and 2 bases from J, leaving 16 bases between. The CDR3 covers 16 residues. The germline gives CDR1 MNHNS, CDR2 SASEGT. The CDR3 is CASSENGLAVPYEQYF. In nucleotides, the CDR3 is TGTGCCAGCAGTGAAAATGGATTGGCGGTACCCTACGAGCAGTACTTC.

This chain joins TRBV4-1 and TRBJ1-1; 7 bases map to TRBD1. The CDR3 length is 17 residues. From germline, CDR1 is MGHRA and CDR2 YSYEKL. Losses at the gene ends were 0 bases for V and 7 bases for J; bases not matched to a gene: 14. The CDR3 DNA sequence: TGCGCCAGCAGCCAAGATTGGACAGGTAACCTCCGCGTTGAAGCTTTCTTT. Translating it yields CASSQDWTGNLRVEAFF.

This chain links TRBV9 with TRBJ2-7; D is possibly TRBD2 (5 bases). The V gene's germline CDR1 is SGDLS and CDR2 YYNGEE. With 4 bases removed from V and 3 bases from J, the gap between germline ends came to 11 bases. The CDR3 is 13 residues long. DNA of the CDR3: TGTGCCAGCAGCCCCCGGGGATTCTACGAGCAGTACTTC. Protein: CASSPRGFYEQYF.

This chain connects TRBV5-4 to TRBJ1-2, with 9 bases lining up with TRBD1. CDR1 is SGHNT and CDR2 is YYREEE in the germline V gene (reference sequence). This CDR3 region has 15 residues. V dropped 1 base and J dropped 4; count of bases not matched to a gene: 5. The CDR3 nucleotides are TGTGCCAGCAGCTTGCGAGGGACAGGGACCTATGGCTACACCTTC. Its protein product is CASSLRGTGTYGYTF.

In the case of this clone: The germline gene is not matched at one end of the junction; a read error may be the cause. The chain employs TRBV5-6 and TRBJ2-7, with D perhaps TRBD2 (5 bases). The CDR3 length is 13 residues. Germline CDR1 is SGHDT and CDR2 is YYEEEE. Written as DNA, the CDR3 is TGTGCCAGCAGCTTGGCCATCACAGAGAGGGTACACTTC. Amino acids: CASSLAITERVHF.

The chain has TRBV18 and TRBJ2-7, with 9 bases fitting TRBD2. The trim removed 4 bases at V and 5 bases at J, leaving 12 bases unmatched. Germline-derived CDR1 and CDR2 are KGHSH and LQKENI. This CDR3 region has 16 residues. The CDR3 here is CASSRPLSGGLDEQYF. The CDR3 DNA sequence: TGTGCCAGCTCACGCCCCCTGAGCGGGGGGTTGGACGAGCAGTACTTC.

J is TRBJ1-1 and V is TRBV6-5, with D perhaps matching TRBD1 (6 bases). Germline values: CDR1 MNHEY, CDR2 SVGAGI. V lost 8 bases and J lost 2, with 12 bases in between. The CDR3 is 13 residues long. CDR3 coding DNA: TGTGCCAGCGGACCGGACAGAAACACTGAAGCTTTCTTT. Translating gives CASGPDRNTEAFF.

The V gene is TRBV14, the J gene TRBJ2-3, with 10 bases identical to TRBD1. CDR3 length: 14 amino acids. V was clipped by 4 bases and J by 6 bases; unmatched bases: 4. The germline CDR1 and CDR2 sequences are SGHDN and FVKESK. CDR3 nucleotide sequence: TGTGCCAGCAGCCGAGACAGGGGGCCGGATACGCAGTATTTT. Translation gives CASSRDRGPDTQYF.

This sequence joins TRBV27 and TRBJ2-1; 7 positions agree with TRBD1. The CDR3 consists of 12 residues. Per the germline V gene, CDR1 is MNHEY and CDR2 is SMNVEV (reference sequence). The J segment lost 10 bases and the V segment lost 5 bases, leaving 5 bases of the junction unmatched. For the CDR3, the DNA is TGTGCCAGCAGTCCACCGGGACAGGAGCAGTTCTTC. This gives the protein CASSPPGQEQFF.

The rearrangement uses TRBV4-1 and TRBJ2-2, with D unresolved. This CDR3 has 10 residues. V was cut by 8 bases and J by 8 bases, with 6 bases left in between. The germline V gene has CDR1 MGHRA and CDR2 YSYEKL. CDR3 nucleotide sequence: TGCGCCAGCCGTCGGGGGGAGCTGTTTTTT. Protein: CASRRGELFF.

The chain joins TRBV5-1 to TRBJ2-1; the match to TRBD2 covers 9 bases. The germline V gene encodes CDR1 SGHRS and CDR2 YFSETQ. V dropped 4 bases and J dropped 6; count of bases not matched to a gene: 8. CDR3 length: 15 residues. CDR3 region: CASSPTSGTGNEQFF. The CDR3 region has the DNA TGCGCCAGCAGCCCGACTAGCGGTACCGGCAATGAGCAGTTCTTC.

The chain couples TRBV6-1 to TRBJ2-7, with D hard to call. V was shortened by 2 bases and J by 4 bases, with 9 bases between the two germline ends. This CDR3 spans 13 amino acids. Germline V lookup: CDR1 MNHNS, CDR2 SASEGT. The CDR3 sequence: CASSEIETYEQYF. The CDR3 DNA sequence: TGTGCCAGCAGTGAAATTGAGACTTACGAGCAGTACTTC.

This chain connects TRBV6-5 to TRBJ2-3; perhaps TRBD2 as D (6 bases). There are 13 residues in the CDR3. The germline gives CDR1 MNHEY, CDR2 SVGAGI. V was shortened by 5 bases and J by 6 bases, with 12 bases between the two germline ends. CDR3 DNA: TGTGCCAGCAGTCCAACTAGCTTTGATACGCAGTATTTT. Its translation: CASSPTSFDTQYF.

The chain recombines TRBV10-2 with TRBJ1-2; a weak D match, TRBD1 (6 bases). V was cut by 3 bases and J by 6 bases, with 8 bases left in between. CDR1 is WSHSY and CDR2 is SAAADI in the germline V gene. The CDR3 extends over 12 amino acids. CDR3 sequence reads: CASSDRGNGYTF. The CDR3 DNA reads TGCGCCAGCAGTGACAGGGGAAATGGCTACACCTTC.

The chain has TRBV6-6 and TRBJ2-1; weak D call: TRBD2 (6 bases). Germline-derived CDR1 and CDR2 are MNHNY and SVGAGI (reference sequence). V lost 7 bases, J lost 5 bases, and 15 bases lay in between. The CDR3 is 14 amino acids. The CDR3 protein is CASISGLINNEQFF. The CDR3 nucleotides are TGTGCCAGCATATCGGGACTTATTAACAATGAGCAGTTCTTC.

The chain combines TRBV6-5 with TRBJ2-1; 10 nucleotides match TRBD2. The CDR3 totals 14 residues. The V segment lost 8 bases and the J segment 0 bases; nucleotides outside the gene matches: 1. In germline, CDR1 is MNHEY, CDR2 SVGAGI. The CDR3 DNA reads TGTGCCAGCCTAGCGGGGGACTCCTACAATGAGCAGTTCTTC. As protein: CASLAGDSYNEQFF.

There are a few counts of this clone. The chain recombines TRBV4-3 with TRBJ2-7, with 8 bases that match TRBD1. The CDR3 is 15 residues long. CDR1 and CDR2 (germline): LGHNA, YSLEER. Germline trimming cut 2 bases from V and 1 base from J; bases unmatched to any gene: 4. The CDR3 region has the DNA TGCGCCAGCAGCCAATCTCAGGGGGCGTCCTACGAGCAGTACTTC. Protein: CASSQSQGASYEQYF.

The J gene is TRBJ2-7, the V gene TRBV12-5; a weak D match, TRBD2 (5 bases). This CDR3 region has 14 residues. From germline, CDR1 is LGHNT and CDR2 FRNRAP. Trimming removed 3 bases at V and 3 bases at J, with 12 bases between. The CDR3 nucleotides read TGTGCTAGTGGTTTTGGGCCAGGAGGCTACGAGCAGTACTTC. Translated, it gives CASGFGPGGYEQYF.

The chain combines TRBV7-8 with TRBJ2-7, with 14 positions matching TRBD2. The CDR3 is 17 residues long. Germline V CDR1 and CDR2: SGHVS, FQNEAQ. V lost 5 bases to trimming and J lost 4 bases; unmatched junction nucleotides: 10. The CDR3 DNA follows: TGTGCCAGCAGCACTCTCCCGGGACTAGCGGGGGAGTACGAGCAGTACTTC. It translates to CASSTLPGLAGEYEQYF.